These T cell receptor beta chains were read from a single sample in a study of cytomegalovirus exposure and HLA in healthy donors. The repertoire was sequenced with immunoSEQ multiplex PCR; TCRdb's copy has only in-frame clones and lacks some. The sample has 150,000 to 200,000 clones, about three quarters seen once. Sample: PBMCs. The receptors originated from a female donor in good health and CMV-seronegative. The CDR3 runs from the conserved cysteine through the conserved F or W. The D gene is left open where the match is weak. For some rows the clone size is stated as once, few or many, or as a class when expanded; others skip it.

abundance,d_gene,v_gene,j_gene,CDR3nt,CDR3aa
-,-,TRBV6-1,TRBJ2-2,TGTGCCAGCAGTGAGGGTCGGCAGGGTTGGACCGGGGAGCTGTTTTTT,CASSEGRQGWTGELFF
-,-,TRBV6-5,TRBJ1-6,TGTGCCAGCAGTTCCGGACAGAGTAATTCACCCCTCCACTTT,CASSSGQSNSPLHF
few,-,TRBV18,TRBJ1-2,TGTGCCAGCTCACGGGGCCCGGGGCAGGCGGGGGCATATGGCTACACCTTC,CASSRGPGQAGAYGYTF
-,-,TRBV15,TRBJ2-7,TGTGCCACCAGCAGAGATCGTTCAGGAAACTACGAGCAGTACTTC,CATSRDRSGNYEQYF
-,TRBD2,TRBV19,TRBJ2-1,TGTGCCAGTCGGGGGGGGACCAATTACAATGAGCAGTTCTTC,CASRGGTNYNEQFF
once,TRBD1,TRBV7-2,TRBJ2-7,TGTGCCAGCAGCTTGGGGACAGGGGGATCCTACGAGCAGTACTTC,CASSLGTGGSYEQYF
-,-,TRBV28,TRBJ2-7,TGTGCCAGCAGCGCAGGGGTACCCTCCTACGAGCAGTACTTC,CASSAGVPSYEQYF
-,-,TRBV20-1,TRBJ1-1,TGCAGTGCTCTAGACGACACTGAAGCTTTCTTT,CSALDDTEAFF
-,TRBD2,TRBV30,TRBJ2-3,TGTGCCTGGAATACTACCATTGAGACTAGCGGGAGCCCCCCCGTCACAGATACGCAGTATTTT,CAWNTTIETSGSPPVTDTQYF
once,-,TRBV9,TRBJ1-5,TGTGCCACCGTGGGGCGGCCCCAGCATTTT,CATVGRPQHF
-,-,TRBV19,TRBJ1-4,TGTGCCAGTAGTACGGGGGAGGTTGGGGGAAAACTGTTTTTT,CASSTGEVGGKLFF
-,-,TRBV19,TRBJ2-4,TGTGCCAGCGTGACAGAGGACAAAAACATTCAGTACTTC,CASVTEDKNIQYF
-,-,TRBV29-1,TRBJ2-2,TGCAGCGTTGAAGTGAGCGGTTCCGGGGAGCTGTTTTTT,CSVEVSGSGELFF
-,TRBD2,TRBV29-1,TRBJ2-5,TGCAGCGTAGAGCGGGGGCACCAAGAGACCCAGTACTTC,CSVERGHQETQYF
-,-,TRBV27,TRBJ2-3,TGTGCCAGCAGTCCACGGCGGAGGGGTTTTCTAACAGATACGCAGTATTTT,CASSPRRRGFLTDTQYF
-,TRBD2,TRBV7-3,TRBJ2-1,TGTGCCAGCAGCTTAGGCGGGGGGATCCACACTGAGCAGTTCTTC,CASSLGGGIHTEQFF
-,-,TRBV2,TRBJ2-1,TGTGCCAGCACCATGACTAGCTACAATGAGCAGTTCTTC,CASTMTSYNEQFF
-,TRBD1,TRBV6-5,TRBJ1-1,TGTGCCAGCAGTTACAACAGGGGTAACACTGAAGCTTTCTTT,CASSYNRGNTEAFF
-,-,TRBV7-8,TRBJ1-5,TGTGCCAGCACCCCTACAGGGTATAGCAATCAGCCCCAGCATTTT,CASTPTGYSNQPQHF
-,TRBD1,TRBV18,TRBJ1-5,TGTGCCAGCTCACCCACAGGGGGGGATCAGCCCCAGCATTTT,CASSPTGGDQPQHF
-,-,TRBV7-2,TRBJ2-3,TGTGCCAGCAGCCGCAGTAGCGACCTGTTCACAGATACGCAGTATTTT,CASSRSSDLFTDTQYF
-,TRBD1,TRBV6-5,TRBJ1-2,TGTGCCAGCAGTTACTCGATAGGAGGGACAGGTGGCTACACCTTC,CASSYSIGGTGGYTF
-,TRBD1,TRBV7-2,TRBJ2-6,TGTGCCAGCAGCCCCCAGGGGGACACCTCTGGGGCCAACGTCCTGACTTTC,CASSPQGDTSGANVLTF
-,TRBD2,TRBV7-2,TRBJ2-7,TGTGCCAGCAGCTTAGGCGGGACTAGGGGGGCGCAGTACTTC,CASSLGGTRGAQYF
-,TRBD2,TRBV7-6,TRBJ2-1,TGTGCCAGCAGCTTAAGGACCAGCGGGGAAACCTCCTACAATGAGCAGTTCTTC,CASSLRTSGETSYNEQFF
once,TRBD1,TRBV28,TRBJ1-4,TGTGCCAGCGGGTTGGGGACAGGGGGTTCGAATGGGGCTAATGAAAAACTGTTTTTT,CASGLGTGGSNGANEKLFF
few,-,TRBV18,TRBJ2-4,TGTGCCAGCTCACCCCCGACCAGCCCCAAAAACAGTCAGTACTTC,CASSPPTSPKNSQYF
-,TRBD1,TRBV27,TRBJ2-7,TGTGCCAGCAGTTTTGCTGGACAGGGGATCTCCTACGAGCAGTACTTC,CASSFAGQGISYEQYF
-,-,TRBV7-3,TRBJ2-2,TGTGCCAGCAGCCCACGCGCCGGCAGGGGTCTATCCGGGGAGCTGTTTTTT,CASSPRAGRGLSGELFF
-,TRBD2,TRBV4-3,TRBJ2-1,TGCGCCAGCAGCCAAGCGGGCGGGGGGTTTGATGAGCAGTTCTTC,CASSQAGGGFDEQFF
-,TRBD1,TRBV7-9,TRBJ1-4,TGTGCCAGCAGCAGGGACAGCTGGGGTGAAAAACTGTTTTTT,CASSRDSWGEKLFF
-,TRBD2,TRBV9,TRBJ2-5,TGTGCCAGCAGTTCAGCGGGGGGGCGAGAGACCCAGTACTTC,CASSSAGGRETQYF
-,TRBD1,TRBV6-6,TRBJ2-2,TGTGCCAACAGGGGCAACGCGAACACCGGGGAGCTGTTTTTT,CANRGNANTGELFF
-,TRBD1,TRBV18,TRBJ1-4,TGTGCCAGCTCACCTCCTCGGACAGGGTTTAATGAAAAACTGTTTTTT,CASSPPRTGFNEKLFF
-,-,TRBV27,TRBJ2-7,TGTGCCAGCAGCGCTACAGGGGGGGTGACCTACGAGCAGTACTTC,CASSATGGVTYEQYF
-,TRBD1,TRBV5-4,TRBJ2-7,TGTGCCAGCAGCTTGGGACAGGGTTGGGACGAGCAGTACTTC,CASSLGQGWDEQYF
-,TRBD2,TRBV2,TRBJ2-7,TGTGCCAGCAACGTAGCGGGGGCCTACGAGCAGTACTTC,CASNVAGAYEQYF
-,TRBD2,TRBV5-1,TRBJ2-1,TGCGCCAGCAGCTTGAGACTAGCAGGCAATGAGCAGTTCTTC,CASSLRLAGNEQFF
few,TRBD1,TRBV6-1,TRBJ1-2,TGTGCCAGCAGTGACATCTTGCCCGGACAGGTGGAAGCTAACTATGGCTACACCTTC,CASSDILPGQVEANYGYTF
-,TRBD1,TRBV9,TRBJ2-5,TGTGCCAGCAGCGTAGCGGGACAGGGGCCTGAGGAGACCCAGTACTTC,CASSVAGQGPEETQYF
-,-,TRBV9,TRBJ2-2,TGTGCCAGCGGGAGAATCACCGGGGAGCTGTTTTTT,CASGRITGELFF
-,-,TRBV27,TRBJ2-1,TGTGCCAGCAGTTTATCGGGTTTGAGAGGGCGAAGTGTAAATGAGCAGTTCTTC,CASSLSGLRGRSVNEQFF
-,-,TRBV6-5,TRBJ1-2,TGTGCCAGCAGTTTCGTTCTCGGGGGTGTACTCTATGGCTACACCTTC,CASSFVLGGVLYGYTF
-,TRBD2,TRBV27,TRBJ2-1,TGTGCCAGCAGTGGGACTAGCGGGGTCTTCGGGCAGTTCTTC,CASSGTSGVFGQFF
few,-,TRBV7-9,TRBJ1-2,TGTGCCAGCAGCTTAGGAACACAGACCCATGGCTACACCTTC,CASSLGTQTHGYTF